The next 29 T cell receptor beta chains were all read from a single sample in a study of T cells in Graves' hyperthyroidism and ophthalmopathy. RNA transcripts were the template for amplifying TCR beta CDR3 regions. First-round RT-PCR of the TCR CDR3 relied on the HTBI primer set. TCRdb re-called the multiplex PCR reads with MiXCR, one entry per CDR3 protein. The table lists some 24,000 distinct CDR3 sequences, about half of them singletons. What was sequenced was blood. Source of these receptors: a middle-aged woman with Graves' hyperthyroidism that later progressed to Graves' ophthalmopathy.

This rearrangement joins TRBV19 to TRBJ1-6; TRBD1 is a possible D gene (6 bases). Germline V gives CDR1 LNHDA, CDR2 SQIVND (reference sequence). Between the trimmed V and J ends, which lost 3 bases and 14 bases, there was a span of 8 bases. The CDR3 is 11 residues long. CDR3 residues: CASSMGHSLHF. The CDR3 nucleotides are TGTGCCAGTAGTATGGGACATTCCCTCCACTTT.

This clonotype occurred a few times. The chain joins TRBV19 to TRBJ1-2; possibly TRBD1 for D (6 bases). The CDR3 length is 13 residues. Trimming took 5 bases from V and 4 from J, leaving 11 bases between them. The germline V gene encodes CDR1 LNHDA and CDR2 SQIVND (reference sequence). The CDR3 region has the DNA TGTGCCAGTAGTCCCGACAGGTCCTATGGCTACACCTTC. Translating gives CASSPDRSYGYTF. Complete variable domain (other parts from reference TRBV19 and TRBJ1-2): DGGITQSPKYLFRKEGQNVTLSCEQNLNHDAMYWYRQDPGQGLRLIYYSQIVNDFQKGDIAEGYSVSREKKESFPLTVTSAQKNPTAFYLCASSPDRSYGYTFGSGTRLTVV.

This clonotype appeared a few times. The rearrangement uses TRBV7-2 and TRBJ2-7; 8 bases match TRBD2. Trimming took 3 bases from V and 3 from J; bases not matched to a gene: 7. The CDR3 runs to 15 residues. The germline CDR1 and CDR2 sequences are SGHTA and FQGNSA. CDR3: CASSFGASGHYEQYF. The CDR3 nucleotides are TGTGCCAGCAGCTTTGGGGCTAGCGGGCACTACGAGCAGTACTTC.

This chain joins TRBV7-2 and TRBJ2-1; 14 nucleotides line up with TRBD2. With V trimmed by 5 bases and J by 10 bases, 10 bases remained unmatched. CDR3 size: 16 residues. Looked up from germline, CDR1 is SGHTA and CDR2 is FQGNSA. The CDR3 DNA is TGTGCCAGCAGCATCGCCGGGACTAGCGGGAGTAAAGAGCAGTTCTTC. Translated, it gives CASSIAGTSGSKEQFF.

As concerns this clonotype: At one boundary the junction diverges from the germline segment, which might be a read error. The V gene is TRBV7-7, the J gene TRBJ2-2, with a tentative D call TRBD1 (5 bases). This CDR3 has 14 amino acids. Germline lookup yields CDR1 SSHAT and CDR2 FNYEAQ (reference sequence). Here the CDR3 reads CASSVDRNTGELFF. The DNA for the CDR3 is TGTGCTAGCAGCGTTGACAGGAACACCGGGGAGCTGTTTTTT. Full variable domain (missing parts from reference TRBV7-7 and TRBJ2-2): GAGVSQSPRYKVTKRGQDVTLRCDPISSHATLYWYQQALGQGPEFLTYFNYEAQPDKSGLPSDRFSAERPEGSISTLTIQRTEQRDSAMYRCASSVDRNTGELFFGEGSRLTVL.

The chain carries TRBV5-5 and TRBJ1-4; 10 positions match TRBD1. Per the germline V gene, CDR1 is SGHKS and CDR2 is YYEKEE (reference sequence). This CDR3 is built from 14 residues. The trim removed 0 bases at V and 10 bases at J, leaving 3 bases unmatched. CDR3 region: CASSLGQGAGKLFF. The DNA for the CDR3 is TGTGCCAGCAGCTTGGGACAGGGGGCTGGAAAACTGTTTTTT.

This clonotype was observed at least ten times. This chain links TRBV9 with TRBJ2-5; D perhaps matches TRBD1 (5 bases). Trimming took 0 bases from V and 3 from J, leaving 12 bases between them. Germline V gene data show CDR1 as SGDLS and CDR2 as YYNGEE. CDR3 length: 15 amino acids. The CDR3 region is CASSVAVGREETQYF. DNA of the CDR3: TGTGCCAGCAGCGTAGCTGTTGGCAGGGAAGAGACCCAGTACTTC. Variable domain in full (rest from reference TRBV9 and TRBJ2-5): DSGVTQTPKHLITATGQRVTLRCSPRSGDLSVYWYQQSLDQGLQFLIQYYNGEERAKGNILERFSAQQFPDLHSELNLSSLELGDSALYFCASSVAVGREETQYFGPGTRLLVL.

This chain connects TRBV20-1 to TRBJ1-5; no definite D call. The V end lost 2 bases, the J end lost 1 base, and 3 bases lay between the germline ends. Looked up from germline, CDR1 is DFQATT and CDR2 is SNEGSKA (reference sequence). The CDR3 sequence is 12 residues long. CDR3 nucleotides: TGCAGTGCTAGACAGAGCAATCAGCCCCAGCATTTT. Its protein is CSARQSNQPQHF.

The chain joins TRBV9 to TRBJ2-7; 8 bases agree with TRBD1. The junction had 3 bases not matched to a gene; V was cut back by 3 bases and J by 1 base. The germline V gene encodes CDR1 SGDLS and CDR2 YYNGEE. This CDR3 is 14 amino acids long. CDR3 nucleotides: TGTGCCAGCAGCGCCCGGGACAGGTCCTACGAGCAGTACTTC. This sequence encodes CASSARDRSYEQYF. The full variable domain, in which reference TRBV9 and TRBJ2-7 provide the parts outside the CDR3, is DSGVTQTPKHLITATGQRVTLRCSPRSGDLSVYWYQQSLDQGLQFLIQYYNGEERAKGNILERFSAQQFPDLHSELNLSSLELGDSALYFCASSARDRSYEQYFGPGTRLTVT.

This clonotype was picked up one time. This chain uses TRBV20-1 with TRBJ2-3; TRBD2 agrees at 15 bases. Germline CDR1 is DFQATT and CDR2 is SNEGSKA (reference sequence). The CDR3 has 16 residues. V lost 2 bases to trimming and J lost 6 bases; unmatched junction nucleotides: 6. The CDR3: CSARLGLAGGGDTQYF. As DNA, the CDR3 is TGCAGTGCTAGATTAGGACTAGCGGGAGGGGGCGATACGCAGTATTTT.

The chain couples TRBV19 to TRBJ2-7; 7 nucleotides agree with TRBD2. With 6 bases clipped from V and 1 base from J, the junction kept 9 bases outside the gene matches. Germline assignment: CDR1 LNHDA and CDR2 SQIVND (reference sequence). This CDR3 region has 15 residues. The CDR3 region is CASSSPGGRSYEQYF. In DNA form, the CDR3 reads TGTGCCAGTAGCTCCCCGGGGGGTAGGTCCTACGAGCAGTACTTC. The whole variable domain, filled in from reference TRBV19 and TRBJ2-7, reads DGGITQSPKYLFRKEGQNVTLSCEQNLNHDAMYWYRQDPGQGLRLIYYSQIVNDFQKGDIAEGYSVSREKKESFPLTVTSAQKNPTAFYLCASSSPGGRSYEQYFGPGTRLTVT.

The CDR3 DNA sequence: TGTGCCACCACCCCCGGTGCTAGCGGGTTCGATGAGCAGTTCTTC. It yields the protein CATTPGASGFDEQFF. The chain has TRBV24-1 and TRBJ2-1, with 8 bases that match TRBD2. Germline V gene data show CDR1 as KGHDR and CDR2 as SFDVKD. V gave up 8 bases and J gave up 8 bases; unmatched junction bases: 13. The CDR3 is made up of 15 amino acids.

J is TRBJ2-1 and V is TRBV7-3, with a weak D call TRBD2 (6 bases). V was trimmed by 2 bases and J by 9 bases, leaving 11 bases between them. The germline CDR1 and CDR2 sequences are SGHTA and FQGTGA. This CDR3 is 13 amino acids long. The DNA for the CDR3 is TGTGCCAGCAGCTTAGGTAGCGGCGGTGAGCAGTTCTTC. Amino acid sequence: CASSLGSGGEQFF.

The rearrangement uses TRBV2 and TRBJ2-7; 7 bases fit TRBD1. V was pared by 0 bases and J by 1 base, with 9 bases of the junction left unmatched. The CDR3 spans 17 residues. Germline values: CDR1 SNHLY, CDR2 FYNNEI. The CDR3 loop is CASSEAHPQGRSYEQYF. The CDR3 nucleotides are TGTGCCAGCAGTGAAGCTCATCCACAGGGGCGATCCTACGAGCAGTACTTC.

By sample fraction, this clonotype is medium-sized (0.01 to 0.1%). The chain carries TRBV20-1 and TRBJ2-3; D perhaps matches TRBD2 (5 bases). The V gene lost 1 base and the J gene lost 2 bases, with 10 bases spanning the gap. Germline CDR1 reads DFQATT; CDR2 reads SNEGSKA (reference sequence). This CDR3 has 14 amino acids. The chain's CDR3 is CSARVAGFTDTQYF. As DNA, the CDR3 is TGCAGTGCTAGAGTGGCGGGTTTCACAGATACGCAGTATTTT.

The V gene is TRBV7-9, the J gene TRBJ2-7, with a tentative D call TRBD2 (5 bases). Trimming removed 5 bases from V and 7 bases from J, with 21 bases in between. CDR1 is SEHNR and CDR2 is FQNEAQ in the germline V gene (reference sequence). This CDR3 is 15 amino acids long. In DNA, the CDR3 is TGTGCCAGCAGCAACCTCGAGCGGTCGGGGTGGGAGCAGTACTTC. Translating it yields CASSNLERSGWEQYF.

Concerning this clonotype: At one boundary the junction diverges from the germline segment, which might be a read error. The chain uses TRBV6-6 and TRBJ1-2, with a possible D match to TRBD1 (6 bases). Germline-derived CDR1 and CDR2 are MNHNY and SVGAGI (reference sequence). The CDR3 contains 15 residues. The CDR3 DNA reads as TGTGCCACCAGTTACAGTACGGACAGATTCTATGGCTACACCTTC. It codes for CATSYSTDRFYGYTF.

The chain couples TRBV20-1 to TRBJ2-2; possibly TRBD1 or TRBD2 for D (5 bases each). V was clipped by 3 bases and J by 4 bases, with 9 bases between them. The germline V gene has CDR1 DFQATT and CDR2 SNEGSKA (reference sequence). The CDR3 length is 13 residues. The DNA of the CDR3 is TGCAGTGCTAGTGATGGGGGCACCGGGGAGCTGTTTTTT. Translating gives CSASDGGTGELFF.

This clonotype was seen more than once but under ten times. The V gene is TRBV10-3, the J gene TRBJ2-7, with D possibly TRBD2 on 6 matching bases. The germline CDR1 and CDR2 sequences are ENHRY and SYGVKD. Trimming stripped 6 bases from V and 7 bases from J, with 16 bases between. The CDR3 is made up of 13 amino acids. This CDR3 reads CAIRMDGTLEQYF. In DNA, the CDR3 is TGTGCCATCAGAATGGACGGGACTCTGGAGCAGTACTTC.

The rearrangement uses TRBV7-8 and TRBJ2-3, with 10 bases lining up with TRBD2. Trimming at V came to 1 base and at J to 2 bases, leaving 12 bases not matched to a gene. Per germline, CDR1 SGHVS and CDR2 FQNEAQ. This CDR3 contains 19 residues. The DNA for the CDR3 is TGTGCCAGCAGCTTAGATCCTAGCGGGAGATCTGGTGACACAGATACGCAGTATTTT. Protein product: CASSLDPSGRSGDTDTQYF.

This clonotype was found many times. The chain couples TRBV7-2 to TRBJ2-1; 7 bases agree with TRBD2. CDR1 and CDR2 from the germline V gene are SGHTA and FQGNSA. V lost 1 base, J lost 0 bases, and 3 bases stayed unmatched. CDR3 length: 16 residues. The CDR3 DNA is TGTGCCAGCAGCTTAGTCGGCGGGAGCTCCTACAATGAGCAGTTCTTC. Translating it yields CASSLVGGSSYNEQFF.

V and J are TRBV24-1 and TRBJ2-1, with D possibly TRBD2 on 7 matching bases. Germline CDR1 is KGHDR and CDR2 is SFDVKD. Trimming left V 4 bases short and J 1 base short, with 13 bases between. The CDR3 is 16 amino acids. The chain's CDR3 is CATSDGRGASYNEQFF. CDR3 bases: TGTGCCACCAGTGACGGACGGGGGGCTTCCTACAATGAGCAGTTCTTC.

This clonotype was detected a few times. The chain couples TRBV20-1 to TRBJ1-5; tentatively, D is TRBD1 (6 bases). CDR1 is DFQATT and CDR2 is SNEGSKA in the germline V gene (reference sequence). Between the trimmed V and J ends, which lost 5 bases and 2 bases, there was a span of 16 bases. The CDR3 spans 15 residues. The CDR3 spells CSAPDRSGGNQPQHF. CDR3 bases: TGCAGTGCTCCTGACAGGAGTGGTGGCAATCAGCCCCAGCATTTT.

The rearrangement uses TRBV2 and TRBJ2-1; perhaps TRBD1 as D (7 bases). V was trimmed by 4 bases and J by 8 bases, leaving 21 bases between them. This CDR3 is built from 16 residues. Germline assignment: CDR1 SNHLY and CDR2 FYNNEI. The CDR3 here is CASSAVQGGPRDEQFF. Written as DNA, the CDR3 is TGTGCCAGCAGTGCAGTCCAGGGGGGTCCTAGGGATGAGCAGTTCTTC.

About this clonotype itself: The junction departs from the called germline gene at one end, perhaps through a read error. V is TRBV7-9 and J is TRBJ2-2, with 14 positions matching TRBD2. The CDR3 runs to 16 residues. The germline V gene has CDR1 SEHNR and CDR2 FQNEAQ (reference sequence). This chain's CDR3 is CAGSPRLAGGPGELFF. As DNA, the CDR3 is TGTGCCGGCAGCCCTCGACTAGCGGGAGGGCCCGGGGAGCTGTTTTTT.

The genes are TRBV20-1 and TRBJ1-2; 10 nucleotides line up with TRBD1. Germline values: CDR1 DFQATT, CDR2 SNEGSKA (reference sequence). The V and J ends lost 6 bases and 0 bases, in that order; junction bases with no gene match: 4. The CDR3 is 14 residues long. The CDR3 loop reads CSARTGGSNYGYTF. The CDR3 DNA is TGCAGTGCCAGGACAGGGGGATCTAACTATGGCTACACCTTC.

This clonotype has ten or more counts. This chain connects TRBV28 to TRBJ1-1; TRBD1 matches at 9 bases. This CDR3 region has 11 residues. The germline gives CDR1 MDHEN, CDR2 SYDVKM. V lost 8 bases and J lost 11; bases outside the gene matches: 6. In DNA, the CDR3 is TGTGCCAGCTCCACAGGGGGCGAGGCTTTCTTT. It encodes CASSTGGEAFF.

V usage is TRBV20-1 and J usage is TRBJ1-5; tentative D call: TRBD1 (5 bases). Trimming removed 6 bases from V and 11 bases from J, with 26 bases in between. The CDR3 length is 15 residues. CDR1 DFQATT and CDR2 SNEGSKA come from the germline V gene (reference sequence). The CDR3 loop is CSAVGAELLQETQHF. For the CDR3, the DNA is TGCAGTGCCGTTGGGGCGGAGTTGCTCCAAGAGACCCAGCATTTT.

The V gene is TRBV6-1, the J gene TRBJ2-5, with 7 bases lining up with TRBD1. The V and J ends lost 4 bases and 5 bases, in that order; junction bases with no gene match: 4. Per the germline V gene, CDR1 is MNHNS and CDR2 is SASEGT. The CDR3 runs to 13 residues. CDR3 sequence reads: CASSADRAETQYF. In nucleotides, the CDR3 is TGTGCCAGCAGTGCTGACAGGGCGGAGACCCAGTACTTC.